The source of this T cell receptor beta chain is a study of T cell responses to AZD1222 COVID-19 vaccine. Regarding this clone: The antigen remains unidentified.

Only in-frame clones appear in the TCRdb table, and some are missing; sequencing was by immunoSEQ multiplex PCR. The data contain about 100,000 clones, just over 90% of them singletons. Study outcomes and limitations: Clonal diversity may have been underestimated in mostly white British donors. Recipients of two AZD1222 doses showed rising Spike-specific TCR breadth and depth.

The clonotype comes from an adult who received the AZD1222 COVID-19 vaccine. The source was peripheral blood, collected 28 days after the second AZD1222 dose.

CDR3 in amino acids: CASSLRKEAGANVLTF. For the CDR3, the DNA is TGTGCCAGCAGCTTAAGGAAGGAGGCTGGGGCCAACGTCCTGACTTTC. This rearrangement joins TRBV11-3 to TRBJ2-6; D might be TRBD2 (5 bases). V was trimmed by 2 bases and J by 2 bases, leaving 10 bases between them. This CDR3 has 16 residues. Germline CDR1 SGHNT, CDR2 YENEEA.